This TCR beta chain was identified in a study of low-dose radiotherapy and immunotherapy resistance in tumors. Turning to the study itself: Intravenous nivolumab 240 mg every two weeks plus ipilimumab 1 mg/kg every six weeks was given to patients.

CDR1 is SGHVS and CDR2 is FNYEAQ in the germline V gene. Trimming took off 5 bases at V and 2 bases at J, with 13 bases between the two ends. The CDR3 totals 16 residues. Time point indicated: before trial treatment. Covering alpha and beta chains, TRAV- and TRBV-specific primers were used for the first-strand cDNA. Amplification, which lasted around 18 PCR cycles, used a constant-region primer and V-primer adapter to amplify TCRs. TCRdb used MiXCR to reprocess the reads, holding one entry per CDR3 protein. The sample yields about 89,000 distinct CDR3 sequences, 9.4% seen once. This clonotype was detected ten times or more.

The sample in question was PBMCs, obtained before treatment. This rearrangement joins TRBV7-6 to TRBJ2-6; tentative D call: TRBD1 (5 bases). The TCR comes from a male donor with prostate cancer. CDR3 amino acids: CASSKATVTGANVLTF. Here the CDR3 DNA reads TGTGCCAGCAGCAAAGCGACAGTGACTGGGGCCAACGTCCTGACTTTC.